The source of this T cell receptor (beta chain) is a study of T cells in localized non-small cell lung cancer. General study results and limits: Median detection of top 100 tumor clones in adjacent lung was 55 to 60 clones. Measurement of T cell clonality placed uninvolved adjacent lung highest, above the level in tumor. Elevated circulating T cell density in blood was associated with longer overall survival.

The table came from immunoSEQ multiplex PCR; TCRdb's copy has only in-frame clones and leaves some out. The sample holds under 70,000 clones, 86% seen once. On this clone itself: What it binds is not known.

With 5 bases removed from V and 1 base from J, the gap between germline ends came to 12 bases. The CDR3 length is 14 residues. The V gene's germline CDR1 is MNHNS and CDR2 SASEGT. The clonotype originates from a woman aged 40-69 years with stage I lung adenocarcinoma. The sequencing used peripheral blood, collected before any cancer treatment. The rearrangement joins TRBV6-1 to TRBJ2-7, with D tentatively TRBD1 (5 bases). CDR3 sequence: CASSRLRGSYEQYF. In DNA form, the CDR3 reads TGTGCCAGCAGTCGGCTTAGGGGTTCCTACGAGCAGTACTTC.